This T cell receptor (beta chain) was identified during a study of blood T cell repertoires in COVID-19. Sequenced by immunoSEQ multiplex PCR; TCRdb stores in-frame clones only, minus some. The sample lists 390,000 or so clones; approximately 89% were seen once. CDR3 length: 16 amino acids. V lost 0 bases and J lost 8; bases outside the gene matches: 15. The V gene's germline CDR1 is SQVTM and CDR2 ANQGSEA. Sequenced input: peripheral blood. This TCR came from a woman under 40 with COVID-19, enrolled during active disease. This rearrangement joins TRBV29-1 to TRBJ1-2, with 7 bases fitting TRBD1. The CDR3 here is CSVEDRAGARGRGYTF. The CDR3 bases are TGCAGCGTTGAAGATCGAGCCGGGGCAAGGGGGCGCGGCTACACCTTC.